Ten or more counts support the clone carrying this T cell receptor beta chain. The V gene lost 5 bases and the J gene lost 4 bases, with 14 bases spanning the gap. The CDR3 is made up of 14 amino acids. Per germline, CDR1 MNHEY and CDR2 SMNVEV (reference sequence). Researchers prepared the TCRbeta library using unique molecular identifiers, the study reports. TCRdb re-called the PCR reads through MiXCR, storing one row per CDR3 protein. The top ten hold approximately 5.4% of the sample, which has a few hundred thousand distinct CDR3 sequences, approximately 9.7% seen once. The entry originates in a study of T-cell reconstitution after alpha-beta-depleted transplantation in children.

The receptor was isolated from a human donor who donated a stem cell graft to a child with SCID. The sample was PBMCs from the stem cell graft donor, taken from the stem cell graft. The V gene is TRBV27, the J gene TRBJ1-1; unclear D gene. CDR3 nucleotides: TGTGCCAGCAGTCCCCGGGCGGGAGGCACTGAAGCTTTCTTT. It specifies CASSPRAGGTEAFF.